This T cell receptor beta chain appears in the sequencing data of a study of blood T cell repertoires in COVID-19. Study summary: Material from acute and convalescent COVID-19 was sourced from the United States, Italy and Spain. The analysed material was cDNA or gDNA that came from T cells, B-cell-depleted T cells, or PBMCs.

The V segment lost 3 bases and the J segment 5 bases; nucleotides outside the gene matches: 10. Per the germline V gene, CDR1 is SGDLS and CDR2 is YYNGEE. CDR3 length equals 15 residues. Methods used by the authors: Amplification of reference gene primers was used by the study to estimate nucleated cell counts. Assay used: immunoSEQ multiplex PCR; TCRdb lists only in-frame clones, some missing. V and J calls and clone size follow that table, whereas D and trimming were derived from the DNA. The table shows 250,000 or so clones, with 75% to 90% occurring only once. The receptor comes from a man under 40 with active or convalescent COVID-19. The J gene is TRBJ2-5, the V gene TRBV9, with 7 nucleotides matching TRBD1. The sample was peripheral blood. The CDR3 bases are TGTGCCAGCAGCGAGGGGACAGCCCTGGGGGAGACCCAGTACTTC. Its protein product is CASSEGTALGETQYF.